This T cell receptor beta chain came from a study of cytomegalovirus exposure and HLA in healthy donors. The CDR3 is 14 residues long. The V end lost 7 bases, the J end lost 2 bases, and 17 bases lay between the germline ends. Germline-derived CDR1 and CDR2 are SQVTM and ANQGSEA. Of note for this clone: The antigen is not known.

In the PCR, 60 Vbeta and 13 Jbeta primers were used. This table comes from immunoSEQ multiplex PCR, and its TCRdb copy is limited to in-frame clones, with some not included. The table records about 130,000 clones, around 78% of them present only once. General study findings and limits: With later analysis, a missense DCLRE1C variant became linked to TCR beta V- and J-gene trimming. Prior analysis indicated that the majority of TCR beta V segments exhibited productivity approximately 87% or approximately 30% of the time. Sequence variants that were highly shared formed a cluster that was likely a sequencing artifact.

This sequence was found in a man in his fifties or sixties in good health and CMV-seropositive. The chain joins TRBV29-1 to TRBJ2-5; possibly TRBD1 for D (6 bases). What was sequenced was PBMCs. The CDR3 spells CSGSDRERQETQYF. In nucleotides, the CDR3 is TGCAGCGGATCGGACAGAGAGAGGCAAGAGACCCAGTACTTC. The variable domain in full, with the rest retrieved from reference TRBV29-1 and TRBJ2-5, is SAVISQKPSRDICQRGTSLTIQCQVDSQVTMMFWYRQQPGQSLTLIATANQGSEATYESGFVIDKFPISRPNLTFSTLTVSNMSPEDSSIYLCSGSDRERQETQYFGPGTRLLVL.